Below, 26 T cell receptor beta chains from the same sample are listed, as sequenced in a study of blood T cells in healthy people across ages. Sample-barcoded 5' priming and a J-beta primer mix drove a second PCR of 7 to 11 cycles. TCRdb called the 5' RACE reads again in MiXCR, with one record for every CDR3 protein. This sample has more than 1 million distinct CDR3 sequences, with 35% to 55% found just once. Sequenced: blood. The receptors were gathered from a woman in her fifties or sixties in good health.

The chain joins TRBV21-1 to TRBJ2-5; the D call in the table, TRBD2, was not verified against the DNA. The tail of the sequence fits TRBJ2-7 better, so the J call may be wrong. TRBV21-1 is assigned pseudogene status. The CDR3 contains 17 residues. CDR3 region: CASSSRRWLADTYEQYF. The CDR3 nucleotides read TGTGCCAGCAGCTCCCGTAGGTGGCTAGCGGATACCTACGAGCAGTACTTC.

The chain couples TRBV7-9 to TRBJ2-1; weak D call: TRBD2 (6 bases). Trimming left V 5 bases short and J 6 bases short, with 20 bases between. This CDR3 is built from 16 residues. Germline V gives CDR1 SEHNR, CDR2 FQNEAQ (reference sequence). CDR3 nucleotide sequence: TGTGCCAGCAGCCCAGCGCGGGGCCAGGCTCTCAATGAGCAGTTCTTC. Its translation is CASSPARGQALNEQFF.

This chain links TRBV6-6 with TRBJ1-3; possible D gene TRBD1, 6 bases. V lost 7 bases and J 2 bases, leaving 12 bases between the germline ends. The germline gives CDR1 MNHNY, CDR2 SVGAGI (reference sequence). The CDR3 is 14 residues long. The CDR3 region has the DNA TGTGCCAGCAAACAAGGGGGGCCTGGAAACACCATATATTTT. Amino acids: CASKQGGPGNTIYF.

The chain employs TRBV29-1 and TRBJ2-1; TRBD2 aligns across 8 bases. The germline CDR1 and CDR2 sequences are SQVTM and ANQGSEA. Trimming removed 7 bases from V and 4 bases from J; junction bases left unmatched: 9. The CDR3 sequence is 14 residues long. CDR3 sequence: CSARGSGKYNEQFF. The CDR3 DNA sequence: TGCAGCGCACGGGGTAGCGGGAAATACAATGAGCAGTTCTTC.

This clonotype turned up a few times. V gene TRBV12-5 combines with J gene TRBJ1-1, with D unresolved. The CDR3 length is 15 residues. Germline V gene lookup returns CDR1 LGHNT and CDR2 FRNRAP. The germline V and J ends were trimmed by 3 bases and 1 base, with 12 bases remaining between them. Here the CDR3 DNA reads TGTGCTAGTGGTTTTAGGCCGTCTCCGAACACTGAAGCTTTCTTT. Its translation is CASGFRPSPNTEAFF.

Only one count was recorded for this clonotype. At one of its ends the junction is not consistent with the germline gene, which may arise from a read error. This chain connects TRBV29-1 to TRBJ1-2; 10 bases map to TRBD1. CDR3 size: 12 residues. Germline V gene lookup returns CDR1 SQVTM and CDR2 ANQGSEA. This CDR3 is CSVTGGRSGHTF. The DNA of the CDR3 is TGCAGCGTGACAGGGGGCCGGAGTGGCCACACCTTC.

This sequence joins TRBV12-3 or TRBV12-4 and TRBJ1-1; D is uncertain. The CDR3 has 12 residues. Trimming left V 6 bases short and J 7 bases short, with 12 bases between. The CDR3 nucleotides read TGTGCCAGCAGCCCACGGAGCATTGAAGCTTTCTTT. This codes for CASSPRSIEAFF.

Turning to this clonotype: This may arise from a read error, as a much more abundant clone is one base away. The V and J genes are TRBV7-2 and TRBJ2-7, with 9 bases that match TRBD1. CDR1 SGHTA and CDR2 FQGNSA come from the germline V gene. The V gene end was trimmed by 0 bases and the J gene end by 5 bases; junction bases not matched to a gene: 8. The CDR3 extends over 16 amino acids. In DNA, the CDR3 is TGTGCCAGCAGCTTAGCCCCACCGGGACAGGGCCACGAGCAGTACTTC. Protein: CASSLAPPGQGHEQYF.

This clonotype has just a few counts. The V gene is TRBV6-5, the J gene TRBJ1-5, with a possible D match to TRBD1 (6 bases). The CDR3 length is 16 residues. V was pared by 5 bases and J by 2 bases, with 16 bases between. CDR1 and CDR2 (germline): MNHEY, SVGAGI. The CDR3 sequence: CASSPSGQLRNQPQHF. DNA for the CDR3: TGTGCCAGCAGTCCCTCCGGACAGTTACGCAATCAGCCCCAGCATTTT.

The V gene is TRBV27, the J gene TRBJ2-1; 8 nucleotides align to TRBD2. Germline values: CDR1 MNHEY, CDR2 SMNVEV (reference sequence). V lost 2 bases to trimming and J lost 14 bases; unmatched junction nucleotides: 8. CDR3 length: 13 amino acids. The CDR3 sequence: CASSLADGTSEFF. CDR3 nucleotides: TGTGCCAGCAGTTTAGCTGACGGGACTAGTGAGTTCTTC.

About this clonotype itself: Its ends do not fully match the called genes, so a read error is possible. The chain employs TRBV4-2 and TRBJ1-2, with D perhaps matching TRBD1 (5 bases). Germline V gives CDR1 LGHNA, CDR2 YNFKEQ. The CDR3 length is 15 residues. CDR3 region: CAGSQAWGKGYGYTF. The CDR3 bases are TGTGCCGGCAGCCAGGCTTGGGGGAAAGGCTATGGCTACACCTTC.

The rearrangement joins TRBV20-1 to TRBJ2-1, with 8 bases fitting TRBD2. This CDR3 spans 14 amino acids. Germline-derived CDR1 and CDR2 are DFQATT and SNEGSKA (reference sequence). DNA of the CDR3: TGCAGCGCTCAAACTGGGCGGGAGGTAGATGAGCAGTTCTTC. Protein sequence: CSAQTGREVDEQFF.

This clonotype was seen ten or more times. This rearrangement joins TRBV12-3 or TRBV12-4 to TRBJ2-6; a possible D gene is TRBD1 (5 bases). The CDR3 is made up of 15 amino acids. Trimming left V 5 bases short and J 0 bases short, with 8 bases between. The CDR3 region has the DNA TGTGCCAGCAGTCAGGGTAACTCTGGGGCCAACGTCCTGACTTTC. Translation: CASSQGNSGANVLTF.

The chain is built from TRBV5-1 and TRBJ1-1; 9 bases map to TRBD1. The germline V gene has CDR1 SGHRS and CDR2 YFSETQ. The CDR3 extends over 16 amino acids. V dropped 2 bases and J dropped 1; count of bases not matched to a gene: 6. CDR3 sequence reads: CASSFVTGGSNTEAFF. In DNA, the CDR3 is TGCGCCAGCAGCTTCGTTACAGGGGGCTCGAACACTGAAGCTTTCTTT.

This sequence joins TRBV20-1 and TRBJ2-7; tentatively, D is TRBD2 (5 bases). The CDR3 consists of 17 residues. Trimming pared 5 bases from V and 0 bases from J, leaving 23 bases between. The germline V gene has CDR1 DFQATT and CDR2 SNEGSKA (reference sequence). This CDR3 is CSAPSTRTREGSYEQYF. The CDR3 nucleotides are TGCAGTGCTCCTAGTACACGAACCCGTGAGGGCTCCTACGAGCAGTACTTC.

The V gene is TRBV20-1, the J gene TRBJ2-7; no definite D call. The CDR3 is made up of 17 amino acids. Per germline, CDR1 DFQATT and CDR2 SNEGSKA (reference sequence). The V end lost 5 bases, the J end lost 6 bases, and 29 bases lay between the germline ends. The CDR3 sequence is CSASTIEVRSYSAEQYF. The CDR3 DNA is TGCAGTGCTTCAACTATAGAAGTCCGATCCTACAGTGCCGAGCAGTACTTC.

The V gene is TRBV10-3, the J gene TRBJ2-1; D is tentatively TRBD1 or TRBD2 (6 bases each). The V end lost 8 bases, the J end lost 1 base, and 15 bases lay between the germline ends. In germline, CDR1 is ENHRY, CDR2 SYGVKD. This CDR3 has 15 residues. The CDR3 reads CAIEEGQGSYNEQFF. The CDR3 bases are TGTGCCATCGAGGAGGGGCAGGGGTCCTACAATGAGCAGTTCTTC.

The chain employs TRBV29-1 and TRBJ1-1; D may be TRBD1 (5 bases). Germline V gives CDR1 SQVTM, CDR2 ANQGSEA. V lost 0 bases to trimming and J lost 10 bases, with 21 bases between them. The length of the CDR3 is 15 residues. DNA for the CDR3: TGCAGCGTTGAAGACTGGGGACCGGTTTATGGTGGAGCTTTCTTT. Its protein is CSVEDWGPVYGGAFF. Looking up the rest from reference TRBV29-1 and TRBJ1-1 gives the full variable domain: SAVISQKPSRDICQRGTSLTIQCQVDSQVTMMFWYRQQPGQSLTLIATANQGSEATYESGFVIDKFPISRPNLTFSTLTVSNMSPEDSSIYLCSVEDWGPVYGGAFFGQGTRLTVV.

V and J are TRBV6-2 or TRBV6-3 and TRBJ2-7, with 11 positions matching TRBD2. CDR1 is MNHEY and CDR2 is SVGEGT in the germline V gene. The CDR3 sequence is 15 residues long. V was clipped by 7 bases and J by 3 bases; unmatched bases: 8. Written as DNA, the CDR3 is TGTGCCAGCAATTCGGGACTAGCGGCCAACTACGAGCAGTACTTC. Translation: CASNSGLAANYEQYF.

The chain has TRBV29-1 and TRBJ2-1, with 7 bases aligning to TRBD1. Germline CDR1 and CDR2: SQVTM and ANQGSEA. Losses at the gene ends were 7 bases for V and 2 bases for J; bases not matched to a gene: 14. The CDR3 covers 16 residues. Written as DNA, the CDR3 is TGCAGCGGCCGACAGGGCACCAATAAAGCCTACAATGAGCAGTTCTTC. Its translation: CSGRQGTNKAYNEQFF.

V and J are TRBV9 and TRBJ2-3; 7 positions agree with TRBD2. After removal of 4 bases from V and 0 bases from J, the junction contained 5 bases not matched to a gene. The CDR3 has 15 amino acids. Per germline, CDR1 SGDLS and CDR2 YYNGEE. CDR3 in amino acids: CASSYSGPSTDTQYF. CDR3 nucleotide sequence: TGTGCCAGCAGCTATAGCGGGCCTAGCACAGATACGCAGTATTTT.

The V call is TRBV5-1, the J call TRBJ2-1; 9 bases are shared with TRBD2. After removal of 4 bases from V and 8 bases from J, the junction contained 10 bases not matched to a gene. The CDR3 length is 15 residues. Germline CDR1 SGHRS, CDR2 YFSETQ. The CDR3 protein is CASSTIAGEVDEQFF. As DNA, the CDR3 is TGCGCCAGCAGCACAATAGCGGGAGAGGTCGATGAGCAGTTCTTC.

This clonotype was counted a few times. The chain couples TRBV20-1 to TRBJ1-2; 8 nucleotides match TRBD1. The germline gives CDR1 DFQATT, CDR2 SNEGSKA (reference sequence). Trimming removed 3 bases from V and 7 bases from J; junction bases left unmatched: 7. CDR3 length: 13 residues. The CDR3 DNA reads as TGCAGTGCTAGGCTTCAGGGGGCTGGTGGCTACACCTTC. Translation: CSARLQGAGGYTF.

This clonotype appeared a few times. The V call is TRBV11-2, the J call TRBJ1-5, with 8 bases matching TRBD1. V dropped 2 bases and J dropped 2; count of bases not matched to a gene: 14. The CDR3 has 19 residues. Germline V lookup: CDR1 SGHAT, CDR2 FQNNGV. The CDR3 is CASSLFSRTGLICNQPQHF. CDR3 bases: TGTGCCAGCAGCTTATTTTCCAGGACAGGGTTAATATGCAATCAGCCCCAGCATTTT.

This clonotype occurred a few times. The chain's CDR3 is CASSQSGRSTLRPEQFF. CDR3 nucleotide sequence: TGCGCCAGCAGCCAATCCGGCCGGAGCACACTGAGGCCTGAGCAGTTCTTC. The chain combines TRBV4-1 with TRBJ2-1; D is ambiguous. This CDR3 region has 17 residues. V lost 2 bases and J 9 bases, leaving 23 bases between the germline ends. CDR1 and CDR2 (germline): MGHRA, YSYEKL.

CDR3 nucleotide sequence: TGTGCCACCATTAGGGAGCCCACCCTCTCCTACAATGAGCAGTTCTTC. It specifies CATIREPTLSYNEQFF. This rearrangement joins TRBV24-1 to TRBJ2-1; possibly TRBD2 for D (5 bases). This CDR3 has 16 residues. Deletions cut 8 bases from V and 0 bases from J, with 16 bases between. From germline, CDR1 is KGHDR and CDR2 SFDVKD.